This T cell receptor (beta chain) was sequenced for a study of T-cell memory formation after mild COVID-19. Points from the study as a whole: The authors did not confirm SARS-CoV-2 specificity of second-wave clones peaking day 37. There were some responding clones in pre-infection memory, which suggested that cross-reactive memory had joined. Clones contracting day 15 to 85 were balanced CD4/CD8; later expanders leaned CD4+.

One entry per CDR3 protein, called by TCRdb with MiXCR from the 5' RACE reads. The data hold under 250,000 distinct CDR3 sequences, with 8% to 10% observed a single time. The germline V gene has CDR1 MNHEY and CDR2 SVGAGI. Trimming pared 8 bases from V and 2 bases from J, leaving 11 bases between. The CDR3 is 13 residues long. A remark on this clonotype: Its antigen is as yet unknown.

The chain has TRBV6-5 and TRBJ2-3, with no clear D. The clonotype comes from a man aged 18 to 30 who had mild COVID-19 (a few samples of this study predate the infection). Cell type and time point are not known. The specimen was PBMCs or a T cell subset sorted from them (not recorded which). CDR3: CASAVTHTDTQYF. The CDR3 nucleotides read TGTGCCAGCGCAGTTACCCACACAGATACGCAGTATTTT.